Sequencing of this TCR beta chain was carried out in a study of immune reconstitution after stem cell transplant in scleroderma. TCRdb reprocessed the RT-PCR reads via MiXCR and lists one record per CDR3 protein. The sample yields around 3,500 distinct CDR3 sequences, approximately 5.3% seen once. The CDR3 runs 14 residues. Germline V gene data show CDR1 as SGDLS and CDR2 as YYNGEE. V was shortened by 3 bases and J by 2 bases, with 11 bases between the two germline ends. Relative to its sample, this clonotype is medium-sized. The TCR comes from a female donor with systemic sclerosis. This material was collected before or after autologous hematopoietic stem cell transplantation (not recorded which). This sequence joins TRBV9 and TRBJ1-2; D may be TRBD1 (5 bases). The CDR3 here is CASSAQEGNYGYTF. CDR3 nucleotides: TGTGCCAGCAGCGCCCAGGAGGGGAACTATGGCTACACCTTC.